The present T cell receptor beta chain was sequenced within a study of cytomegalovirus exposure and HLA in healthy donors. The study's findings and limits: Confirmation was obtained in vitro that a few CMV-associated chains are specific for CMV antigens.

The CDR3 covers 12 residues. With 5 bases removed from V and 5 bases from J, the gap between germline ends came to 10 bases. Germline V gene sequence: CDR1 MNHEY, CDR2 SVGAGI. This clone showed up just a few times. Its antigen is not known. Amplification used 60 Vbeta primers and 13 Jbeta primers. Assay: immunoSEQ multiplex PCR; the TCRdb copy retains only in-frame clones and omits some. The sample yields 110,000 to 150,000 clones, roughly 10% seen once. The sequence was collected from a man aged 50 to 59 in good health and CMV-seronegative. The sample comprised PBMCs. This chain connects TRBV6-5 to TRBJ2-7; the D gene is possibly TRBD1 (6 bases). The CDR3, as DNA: TGTGCCAGCAGTGGACAGAGCCACGAGCAGTACTTC. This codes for CASSGQSHEQYF.